This passage covers 10 T cell receptor beta chains from one sample sequenced in a study of T cells in Graves' hyperthyroidism and ophthalmopathy. RNA transcripts were the template for amplifying TCR beta CDR3 regions. The TCR CDR3 was amplified in a first-round RT-PCR using the HTBI primer set. MiXCR, applied by TCRdb to the multiplex PCR reads, yields one record per CDR3 protein. The sample records roughly 500,000 distinct CDR3 sequences, around 13% being singletons. Sample: blood. All receptors come from a woman aged 25 to 45 with Graves' hyperthyroidism that later progressed to Graves' ophthalmopathy.

This clonotype appeared many times. CDR3 bases: TGTGCCAGTAGCCGGGGGAAGGGGAATCCCTACGAGCAGTACTTC. Protein sequence: CASSRGKGNPYEQYF. The J gene is TRBJ2-7, the V gene TRBV19, with TRBD2 as a possible D gene (6 bases). This CDR3 comprises 15 residues. The germline CDR1 and CDR2 sequences are LNHDA and SQIVND (reference sequence). V lost 6 bases, J lost 2 bases, and 17 bases lay in between.

This clonotype occurred many times. The rearrangement uses TRBV29-1 and TRBJ2-5; D gene unclear. The CDR3 length is 12 residues. From germline, CDR1 is SQVTM and CDR2 ANQGSEA. Trimming stripped 4 bases from V and 2 bases from J, with 8 bases between. The CDR3 spells CSVVTTQETQYF. The CDR3 nucleotides read TGCAGCGTTGTAACCACTCAAGAGACCCAGTACTTC.

The V and J genes are TRBV7-9 and TRBJ2-7; 9 nucleotides align to TRBD1. The V segment lost 5 bases and the J segment 0 bases; nucleotides outside the gene matches: 11. The CDR3 runs 17 residues. CDR1 is SEHNR, CDR2 FQNEAQ, per germline (reference sequence). CDR3 sequence: CASSPLAGTGSSYEQYF. The CDR3 DNA reads TGTGCCAGCAGCCCCTTGGCCGGGACAGGGAGCTCCTACGAGCAGTACTTC.

J is TRBJ2-7 and V is TRBV28, with 7 nucleotides matching TRBD1. CDR1 and CDR2 (germline): MDHEN, SYDVKM. Trimming at V came to 5 bases and at J to 7 bases, leaving 8 bases not matched to a gene. This CDR3 spans 13 amino acids. This CDR3 is CASSRHRGGEQYF. The CDR3 bases are TGTGCCAGCAGTCGCCACAGGGGCGGGGAGCAGTACTTC.

The sample holds many counts of this clonotype. This chain joins TRBV28 and TRBJ1-2; D is undetermined. There are 12 residues in the CDR3. The V end was cut by 7 bases, the J end by 3 bases, with 9 bases between. Germline-derived CDR1 and CDR2 are MDHEN and SYDVKM. Here the CDR3 reads CASNGGYYGYTF. CDR3 DNA sequence: TGTGCCAGCAACGGCGGTTACTATGGCTACACCTTC.

The V call is TRBV5-1, the J call TRBJ2-6; 7 bases line up with TRBD2. The CDR3 loop spans 17 amino acids. Per the germline V gene, CDR1 is SGHRS and CDR2 is YFSETQ. V shed 7 bases, J shed 0 bases, and the junction held 10 bases outside the gene matches. The CDR3 DNA reads TGCGCCAGCTTGCGGGGGTTAATGGGCTCTGGGGCCAACGTCCTGACTTTC. Translating it yields CASLRGLMGSGANVLTF. Variable domain in full (rest from reference TRBV5-1 and TRBJ2-6): KAGVTQTPRYLIKTRGQQVTLSCSPISGHRSVSWYQQTPGQGLQFLFEYFSETQRNKGNFPGRFSGRQFSNSRSEMNVSTLELGDSALYLCASLRGLMGSGANVLTFGAGSRLTVL.

The V gene is TRBV4-1, the J gene TRBJ2-4, with 7 nucleotides matching TRBD2. The CDR3 is 18 amino acids. Unmatched junction bases numbered 13, after V lost 4 bases and J lost 1 base. Germline V gene lookup returns CDR1 MGHRA and CDR2 YSYEKL. The DNA for the CDR3 is TGCGCCAGCAGCCCAGGGCAGTCGGCGGGAGTTGCCAAAAACATTCAGTACTTC. This encodes CASSPGQSAGVAKNIQYF.

This clonotype was recorded at least ten times. V and J are TRBV28 and TRBJ2-7, with D perhaps being TRBD1 or TRBD2 (5 bases each). CDR1 and CDR2 from the germline V gene are MDHEN and SYDVKM. This CDR3 spans 14 amino acids. V was shortened by 5 bases and J by 3 bases, with 14 bases between the two germline ends. The CDR3 loop reads CASSPRGRDYEQYF. The DNA for the CDR3 is TGTGCCAGCAGTCCGAGGGGCCGGGACTACGAGCAGTACTTC.

In its sample, this clonotype was seen many times. The rearrangement uses TRBV18 and TRBJ1-1; D might be TRBD1 (6 bases). CDR3 size: 15 residues. Trimming took 3 bases from V and 1 from J, leaving 12 bases between them. CDR1 KGHSH and CDR2 LQKENI come from the germline V gene. The CDR3 DNA sequence: TGTGCCAGCTCACCGTCCTCGGGGGCGAACACTGAAGCTTTCTTT. Protein: CASSPSSGANTEAFF.

In its sample, this clonotype was seen many times. V is TRBV29-1 and J is TRBJ1-2; D gene unclear. V lost 5 bases, J lost 2 bases, and 9 bases lay in between. Germline CDR1 and CDR2: SQVTM and ANQGSEA. The CDR3 contains 12 residues. The CDR3 DNA reads as TGCAGCGTTCGTGAGGGAAACTATGGCTACACCTTC. Its protein product is CSVREGNYGYTF.